These T cell receptor beta chains were read from a single sample in a study of cytotoxic CD8 clonotypes in ibrutinib-treated CLL. The protocol was immunoSEQ multiplex PCR, while the TCRdb copy is restricted to in-frame clones and leaves out a portion. The table lists roughly 38,000 clones, 49% of them singletons. This specimen was PBMCs, taken before ibrutinib treatment. Source of these receptors: a human donor with chronic lymphocytic leukemia. The CDR3 runs from the conserved cysteine through the conserved F or W. A D gene is named only where the DNA matches it firmly. Rows may omit the clone size; those that give it use once, few, many or a size class.

size	V	D	J	DNA	CDR3
NA	TRBV6-5	NA	TRBJ2-2	TGTGCCAGCAGTTCCTCGGGACCCACCGGGGAGCTGTTTTTT	CASSSSGPTGELFF
NA	TRBV6-5	NA	TRBJ1-5	TGTGCCAGCAGTAATGGACTCAATCAGCCCCAGCATTTT	CASSNGLNQPQHF
NA	TRBV7-9	TRBD1	TRBJ1-2	TGTGCCAGCAGCTACGGACAGGAGGTCCCCCTTTTC	CASSYGQEVPLF
NA	TRBV5-6	NA	TRBJ1-2	TGTGCCAGCAGCTTGGTTCACAGTCTGGGCTATGGCTACACCTTC	CASSLVHSLGYGYTF
few	TRBV29-1	NA	TRBJ1-5	TGCAGCGTTGCCAGGGAGGGCGACCAGCCCCAGCATTTT	CSVAREGDQPQHF
NA	TRBV7-3	TRBD2	TRBJ2-1	TGTGCCAGCAGCCCCGTAGCGGGTTCATACAATGAGCAGTTCTTC	CASSPVAGSYNEQFF
NA	TRBV11-3	NA	TRBJ1-1	TGTGCCAGCAGTTCAGGCAACACTGAAGCTTTCTTT	CASSSGNTEAFF
NA	TRBV6-1	NA	TRBJ2-2	TGTGCCAGCAGTGAAAGAGAAACAGCTCTAGGGCCCGGGGAGCTGTTTTTT	CASSERETALGPGELFF
NA	TRBV28	TRBD1	TRBJ1-1	TGTGCCAGCAGACTCGGAGGGACAGGTACGAACACTGAAGCTTTCTTT	CASRLGGTGTNTEAFF
NA	TRBV7-9	NA	TRBJ2-5	TGTGCCAGCAGCTTCACAGGGAAGGAGACCCAGTACTTC	CASSFTGKETQYF
once	TRBV7-2	NA	TRBJ1-2	TGTGCCAGCAGCTTATTTGGAGGGTCCGCTAACTATGGCTACACCTTC	CASSLFGGSANYGYTF
NA	TRBV6-5	NA	TRBJ1-5	TGTGCCAGCAGGAGGGGGGGCGGTAGCAATCAGCCCCAGCATTTT	CASRRGGGSNQPQHF
NA	TRBV19	NA	TRBJ1-5	TGTGCCAGTAGTACTCCTCCACAGGGATTGGGTAAGCCCCAGCATTTT	CASSTPPQGLGKPQHF
few	TRBV19	NA	TRBJ2-4	TGTGCCAGTAGTATAGAGGGCCCACAGTTAGCCAAAAACATTCAGTACTTC	CASSIEGPQLAKNIQYF
NA	TRBV2	TRBD1	TRBJ1-1	TGTGCCAGCAGCCCCGGGACAGGCCCCTGGGGCACTGAAGCTTTCTTT	CASSPGTGPWGTEAFF
NA	TRBV30	NA	TRBJ1-6	TGTGCCTGGAGTGAGGGGGTTAATTCACCCCTCCACTTT	CAWSEGVNSPLHF
few	TRBV5-1	NA	TRBJ2-1	TGCGCCAGCAGCTCGCTACGGGACGCCCAAGGGTACAATGAGCAGTTCTTC	CASSSLRDAQGYNEQFF
few	TRBV29-1	TRBD2	TRBJ2-7	TGCAGCGGTGGGCTAGCGGGATACGAGCAGTACTTC	CSGGLAGYEQYF
NA	TRBV7-2	NA	TRBJ2-2	TGTGCCAGCAGCTTAGCGGCCCAAACCGGGGAGCTGTTTTTT	CASSLAAQTGELFF
NA	TRBV27	NA	TRBJ2-1	TGTGCCAGCAGCAGTTACGGGGGAGGCTACAATGAGCAGTTCTTC	CASSSYGGGYNEQFF
NA	TRBV5-1	TRBD2	TRBJ2-7	TGCGCCAGCACAAAGAGGGACTATTTAGACGGCGAGCAGTACTTC	CASTKRDYLDGEQYF
few	TRBV5-6	NA	TRBJ2-4	TGTGCCAGCAGCTTGACCGGGGCCAAAAACATTCAGTACTTC	CASSLTGAKNIQYF
NA	TRBV5-1	TRBD1	TRBJ1-3	TGCGCCAGCAGCCGAAGGGGACAGAGCTCTGGAAACACCATATATTTT	CASSRRGQSSGNTIYF
medium-sized	TRBV6-5	NA	TRBJ1-6	TGTGCCAGCAGTTTATGGTTGAAGGGAGGTTCACCCCTCCACTTT	CASSLWLKGGSPLHF
few	TRBV6-5	TRBD1	TRBJ1-2	TGTGCCAGCAGTTATTCAACAGGGGGATCTGGCTACACCTTC	CASSYSTGGSGYTF
few	TRBV7-8	NA	TRBJ1-1	TGTGCCAGCAGCTTTTCAGGATTAATTGAAGCTTTCTTT	CASSFSGLIEAFF
NA	TRBV9	NA	TRBJ2-4	TGTGCCAGCATTTCGGACATTCAGTACTTC	CASISDIQYF
NA	TRBV6-9	TRBD2	TRBJ2-1	TGTGCCAGCAGTTTCACTAGCGGGGGGGCCCCCAATGAGCAGTTCTTC	CASSFTSGGAPNEQFF
NA	TRBV5-1	NA	TRBJ2-7	TGCGCCAGCAGCTTGGGTTGGGGGGACGAGCAGTACTTC	CASSLGWGDEQYF
NA	TRBV28	NA	TRBJ1-4	TGTGCCAGCAGGTCTCCCGACGGCGTAGAAAATGAAAAACTGTTTTTT	CASRSPDGVENEKLFF
NA	TRBV5-6	NA	TRBJ1-6	TGTGCCAGCAGCTTGGGGGGGCCGAGGACCGATTCACCCCTCCACTTT	CASSLGGPRTDSPLHF